This TCR beta chain was recorded in a study of tumor-infiltrating lymphocytes in primary liver carcinoma. Joint extraction of RNA and DNA used roughly 19-31 mg of bulk tissue that was unsorted. A primer in the constant region served to generate TCR beta cDNA from 450 to 600 ng of total RNA. Libraries of TCR beta came from three nested multiplex PCR rounds with slightly modified ARM-PCR. For 10 cycles apiece, the opening two PCR rounds ran with TRBV1-TRBV30 forward primers and a C-beta reverse primer. TCRdb ran MiXCR on the multiplex PCR reads and lists one entry per CDR3 protein. The sample carries fewer than 90,000 distinct CDR3 sequences, over 60% recorded once. The study's findings and limits: Just around 7-25% of top clones spanned all five tumor regions.

On this clonotype itself: Its antigen is unidentified. At one end, the junction sequence differs from germline, possibly due to a read error.

This CDR3 region has 18 residues. Germline lookup yields CDR1 PRHDT and CDR2 FYEKMQ (reference sequence). The sample was liver tumor tissue from sampling region 1. Documented subset: tumor region T1, superior pole. The receptor was isolated from a man aged 40-49 years with primary liver carcinoma and hepatitis B virus infection. V usage is TRBV13 and J usage is TRBJ2-2; TRBD2 matches 12 bases. CDR3 in DNA: TGTGCCGGCAGCTTGCTGCAGCTAGCGGGAGGGCCTAACGGGGAGCTGTTTTTT. This translates into CAGSLLQLAGGPNGELFF. The variable domain in full, completed from reference TRBV13 and TRBJ2-2, reads AAGVIQSPRHLIKEKRETATLKCYPIPRHDTVYWYQQGPGQDPQFLISFYEKMQSDKGSIPDRFSAQQFSDYHSELNMSSLELGDSALYFCAGSLLQLAGGPNGELFFGEGSRLTVL.